The clone carrying this T cell receptor beta chain was seen a handful of times. Its antigen remains unidentified. TCR beta CDR3 region amplification was performed from RNA transcripts. First-round RT-PCR of the TCR CDR3 relied on the HTBI primer set. One entry per CDR3 protein, called by TCRdb with MiXCR from the multiplex PCR reads. The repertoire holds a few hundred thousand distinct CDR3 sequences, with 15% to 18% as singletons. Graves' hyperthyroidism is called stable when ophthalmopathy does not progress within 18 months. The sample originates from a study of T cells in Graves' hyperthyroidism and ophthalmopathy. Trimming removed 1 base from V and 2 bases from J; junction bases left unmatched: 5. The CDR3 is 15 residues long. Germline values: CDR1 SEHNR, CDR2 FQNEAQ (reference sequence). Broader study findings: Most thyroid-expanded clonotypes above 0.001 were also found in blood. Ophthalmopathy could be told apart from stable hyperthyroidism with a 13 V-J model.

The chain carries TRBV7-9 and TRBJ2-7, with 7 bases that match TRBD1. The sequence came from a woman aged 25-40 years with Graves' hyperthyroidism. The sample comprised blood. The CDR3 DNA follows: TGTGCCAGCAGCTTAGAAGGGACAGCAACCTACGAGCAGTACTTC. Protein product: CASSLEGTATYEQYF.